This T cell receptor (beta chain) is drawn from a study of T cells in Graves' hyperthyroidism and ophthalmopathy. Study-level information: Initial diagnosis, before any treatment, was when peripheral blood was collected. General study results and limits: Most expanded thyroid clonotypes above 0.001 recurred in blood.

The CDR3 sequence is 14 residues long. The germline CDR1 and CDR2 sequences are SGHTA and FQGTGA. V lost 8 bases, J lost 8 bases, and 16 bases lay in between. Only a few counts were recorded for this clonotype. Its antigen is not known. Uncontrolled infection, other autoimmune disease, pregnancy or lactation barred patients from enrollment. Each 10 ml fresh peripheral blood draw supplied the PBMCs. From RNA transcripts, TCR beta CDR3 regions were amplified. Primed by the HTBI set, a first-round RT-PCR was run on the TCR CDR3. TCRdb passed the multiplex PCR reads through MiXCR, listing each CDR3 protein once. The table records some 550,000 distinct CDR3 sequences, approximately 16% of them present only once.

This chain connects TRBV7-3 to TRBJ1-6, with a weak D call TRBD1 (5 bases). The sample comprised blood. This TCR was recovered from a woman between 35 and 50 years old with Graves' ophthalmopathy. CDR3 sequence: CASAIGANHSPLHF. In nucleotides, the CDR3 is TGTGCCAGCGCCATCGGGGCCAATCATTCACCCCTCCACTTT.